This T cell receptor beta chain is drawn from a study of a mutant IDH1 vaccine in newly diagnosed glioma. The time point denotes: week 47, end of study. Doses of 300 ug of mutant IDH1 20-mer peptide were given with topical imiquimod. Eight vaccinations reached patients in weeks 1, 3, 5, 7, 11, 15, 19 and 23. Points on this clone: Antigen: not known.

Overall study results and limits: Most patients, roughly 92%, showed vaccine-induced immune responses.

Assay: immunoSEQ multiplex PCR; the TCRdb copy retains only in-frame clones and omits some. Of about 85,000 clones listed, just under 90% are singletons. Per germline, CDR1 ENHRY and CDR2 SYGVKD. The CDR3 covers 16 residues. Unmatched junction bases numbered 3, after V lost 0 bases and J lost 5 bases. The sample here was PBMCs, taken from a glioma patient whose treatment included an IDH1 peptide vaccine. The chain employs TRBV10-3 and TRBJ2-2; 10 bases line up with TRBD2. The receptor was derived from a woman aged 45-65 years with glioma. The CDR3 loop is CAISESTSGSTGELFF. For the CDR3, the DNA is TGTGCCATCAGTGAGTCGACTAGCGGGTCGACCGGGGAGCTGTTTTTT.